This is a list of T cell receptor beta chains from one sample in a study of T cell repertoires in ileal Crohn's disease. The repertoire was sequenced with immunoSEQ multiplex PCR; TCRdb's copy has only in-frame clones and lacks some. This table has 5,000 to 6,500 clones, around 80% appearing once. The sequenced sample consisted of ileal tissue. The receptors here all came from an adult with Crohn's disease. CDR3s include the opening cysteine and the closing phenylalanine or tryptophan. A D gene is named only where the DNA matches it firmly. Expanded clones are given a class, and other clones once, few, many or no size at all.

abundance,d_gene,v_gene,j_gene,CDR3nt,CDR3aa
NA,TRBD2,TRBV5-4,TRBJ2-5,TGTGCCAGCAGCCCGCAACTAGCGGGGTCCGCCGGGACCCAGTACTTC,CASSPQLAGSAGTQYF
NA,NA,TRBV6-5,TRBJ1-1,TGTGCCAGCAGTCTTACAGAACAAGCAGCTTTCTTT,CASSLTEQAAFF
NA,NA,TRBV6-1,TRBJ1-6,TGTGCCAGCAGAGCGGACAGATCTCCCAATTCACCCCTCCACTTT,CASRADRSPNSPLHF
NA,NA,TRBV19,TRBJ2-3,TGTGCCAGTAGCGACTGGAGGGGCACAGATACGCAGTATTTT,CASSDWRGTDTQYF
NA,TRBD2,TRBV28,TRBJ2-1,TGTGCCAGCAGTGGGAGGGTATACAATGAGCAGTTCTTC,CASSGRVYNEQFF
NA,TRBD1,TRBV5-1,TRBJ1-2,TGCGCCAGCAGCTTGGGGCAGGGGGAAGTCGCTGGCTACACCTTC,CASSLGQGEVAGYTF
NA,NA,TRBV5-1,TRBJ2-2,TGCGCCAGCAGACCCCCCGGGGCCCAGACAGGTTGGCTGTTTTTT,CASRPPGAQTGWLFF
NA,TRBD1,TRBV7-9,TRBJ2-1,TGTGCCAGCAGCTTAGCAGGGACAGGGGGCAATGAGCAGTTCTTC,CASSLAGTGGNEQFF
few,TRBD2,TRBV7-2,TRBJ2-3,TGTGCCAGCAGTCGACGTAGCGGGGCTAGCACAGATACGCAGTATTTT,CASSRRSGASTDTQYF
NA,NA,TRBV5-1,TRBJ2-5,TGCGCCAGCAGCTTGTATACTGGGGGCGAGACCCAGTACTTC,CASSLYTGGETQYF
few,TRBD2,TRBV5-1,TRBJ2-1,TGCGCCAGCACCAACTCGGGAGGGCCTTGGAATGAGCAGTTCTTC,CASTNSGGPWNEQFF
NA,TRBD1,TRBV7-2,TRBJ2-5,TGTGCCGTCGCTTACGTTAGGGACAGGGGGCAAGAGACCCAGTACTTC,CAVAYVRDRGQETQYF
NA,TRBD1,TRBV15,TRBJ1-5,TGTGCCACCAGCAGAGGACAGGGGATTAGCAATCAGCCCCAGCATTTT,CATSRGQGISNQPQHF
NA,NA,TRBV7-2,TRBJ2-5,TGTGCCAGCAGCTTAGGGGTGCTAGTCAACCAAGAGACCCAGTACTTC,CASSLGVLVNQETQYF
NA,NA,TRBV19,TRBJ2-5,TGTGCCGCCGGCGAGGGCAGTGGCGTCGGGACCCAGTACTTC,CAAGEGSGVGTQYF
NA,NA,TRBV7-8,TRBJ1-5,TGTGCCAGCAGGGCCACAGGGATGGAGAGCAATCAGCCCCAGCATTTT,CASRATGMESNQPQHF
NA,NA,TRBV7-2,TRBJ2-5,TGTGCCAGCAGCCGGGACCAAGAGACCCAGTACTTC,CASSRDQETQYF
NA,NA,TRBV7-2,TRBJ2-5,TGTGCCAGCAGCCCGGGGGTATTCACTACCGGACGGCAGTACTTC,CASSPGVFTTGRQYF
NA,TRBD2,TRBV7-9,TRBJ2-1,TGTGCCAGCAGCTTAGCCGGGACTAGCGGGAAAGGTGAGCAGTTCTTC,CASSLAGTSGKGEQFF
few,NA,TRBV7-9,TRBJ2-7,TGTGCCAGCAGCTACCCTTCCGGGACACCCAGCTCCTACGAGCAGTACTTC,CASSYPSGTPSSYEQYF
NA,NA,TRBV23-1,TRBJ2-7,TGCGCCAGCAGTCAATCGTGGGACACCAACGAGCAGTACTTC,CASSQSWDTNEQYF
once,NA,TRBV29-1,TRBJ2-2,TGCAGCGTTGAAGCGGGCAGGGCGGCCGGGGAGCTGTTTTTT,CSVEAGRAAGELFF
once,TRBD1,TRBV5-1,TRBJ2-1,TGCGCCAGCAGCTTGGTCGGGAACAGGGGAAGCAATGAGCAGTTCTTC,CASSLVGNRGSNEQFF
NA,NA,TRBV25-1,TRBJ2-7,TGTGCCAGCAGTCAATCCTACGAGCAGTACTTC,CASSQSYEQYF
NA,TRBD2,TRBV4-3,TRBJ2-2,TGCGCCAGCAGCCAGCGGACTAGCGCCGGGGAGCTGTTTTTT,CASSQRTSAGELFF
NA,NA,TRBV7-8,TRBJ2-7,TGTGCCAGCAGCGTGGGGCAGAGCTCCTACGAGCAGTACTTC,CASSVGQSSYEQYF